This T cell receptor beta chain was found in a study of blood T cells in healthy people across ages. A second PCR, run for about 7 to 11 cycles, used a sample-barcoded 5' primer plus a J-beta primer mix. Each of the samples gave a minimum of 3 million paired-end reads that contained CDR3. TCRdb fed the 5' RACE reads into MiXCR, producing one record per CDR3 protein. The sample shows hundreds of thousands of distinct CDR3 sequences, roughly half of them seen only once. V was pared by 6 bases and J by 0 bases, with 6 bases of the junction left unmatched. CDR1 is KGHSH, CDR2 LQKENI, per germline. The CDR3 covers 15 residues. Study-level results: Roughly linear declines in TCR beta diversity per million T cells occurred with age.

Note on this clonotype: Its antigen is undetermined.

This chain links TRBV18 with TRBJ2-3; 7 bases are a match to TRBD1. Sequenced input: blood. This clonotype was obtained from a man between 60 and 75 years old in good health. CDR3 protein: CASSEGQLSTDTQYF. The CDR3 coding sequence is TGTGCCAGCTCCGAGGGACAGCTCAGCACAGATACGCAGTATTTT.